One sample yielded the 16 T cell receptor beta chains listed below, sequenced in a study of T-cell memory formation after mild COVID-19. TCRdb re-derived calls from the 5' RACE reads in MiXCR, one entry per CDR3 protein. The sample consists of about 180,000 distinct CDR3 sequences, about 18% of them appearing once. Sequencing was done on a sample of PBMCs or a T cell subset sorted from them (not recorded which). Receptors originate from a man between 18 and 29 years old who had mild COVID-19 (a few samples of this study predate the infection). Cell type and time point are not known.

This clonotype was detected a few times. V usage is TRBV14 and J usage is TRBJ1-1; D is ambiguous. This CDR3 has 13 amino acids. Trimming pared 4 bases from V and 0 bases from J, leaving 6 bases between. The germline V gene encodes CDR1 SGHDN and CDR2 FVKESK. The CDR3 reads CASSRSMNTEAFF. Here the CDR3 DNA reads TGTGCCAGCAGCCGAAGCATGAACACTGAAGCTTTCTTT.

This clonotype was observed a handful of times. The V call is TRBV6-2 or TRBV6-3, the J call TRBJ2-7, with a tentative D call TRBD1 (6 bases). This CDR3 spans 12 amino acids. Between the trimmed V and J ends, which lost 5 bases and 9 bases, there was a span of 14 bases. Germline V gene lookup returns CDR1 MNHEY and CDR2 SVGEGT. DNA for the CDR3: TGTGCCAGCAGTCTGACAGGTCGGTGGCAGTACTTC. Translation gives CASSLTGRWQYF.

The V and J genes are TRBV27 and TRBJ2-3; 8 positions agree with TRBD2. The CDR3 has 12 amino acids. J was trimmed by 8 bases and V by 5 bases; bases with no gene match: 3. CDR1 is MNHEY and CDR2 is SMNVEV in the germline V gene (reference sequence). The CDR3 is CASSRRGVTQYF. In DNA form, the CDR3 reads TGTGCCAGCAGTCGGCGGGGGGTTACGCAGTATTTT.

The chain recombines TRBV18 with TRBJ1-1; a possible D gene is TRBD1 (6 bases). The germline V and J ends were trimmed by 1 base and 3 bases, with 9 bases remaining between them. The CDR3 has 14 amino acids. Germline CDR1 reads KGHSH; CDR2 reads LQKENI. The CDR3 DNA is TGTGCCAGCTCACCACGGCCAGGGGACACTGAAGCTTTCTTT. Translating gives CASSPRPGDTEAFF. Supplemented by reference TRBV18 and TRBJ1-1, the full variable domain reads NAGVMQNPRHLVRRRGQEARLRCSPMKGHSHVYWYRQLPEEGLKFMVYLQKENIIDESGMPKERFSAEFPKEGPSILRIQQVVRGDSAAYFCASSPRPGDTEAFFGQGTRLTVV.

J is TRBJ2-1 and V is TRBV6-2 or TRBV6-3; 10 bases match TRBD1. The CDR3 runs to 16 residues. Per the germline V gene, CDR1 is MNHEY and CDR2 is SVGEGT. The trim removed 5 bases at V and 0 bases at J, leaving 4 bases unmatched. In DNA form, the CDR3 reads TGTGCCAGCAGTGGGGACAGGGGTAGCTCCTACAATGAGCAGTTCTTC. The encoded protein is CASSGDRGSSYNEQFF.

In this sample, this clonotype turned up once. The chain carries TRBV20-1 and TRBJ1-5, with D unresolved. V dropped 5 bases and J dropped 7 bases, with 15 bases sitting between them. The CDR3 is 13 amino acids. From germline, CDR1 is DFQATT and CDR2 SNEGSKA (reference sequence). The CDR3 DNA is TGCAGTGCTTTCCCGGGGAGCGGCCAGCCCCAGCATTTT. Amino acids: CSAFPGSGQPQHF.

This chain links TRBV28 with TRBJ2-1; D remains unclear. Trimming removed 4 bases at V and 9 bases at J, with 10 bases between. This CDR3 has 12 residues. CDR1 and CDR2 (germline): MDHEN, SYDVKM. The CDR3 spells CASSYVWVEQFF. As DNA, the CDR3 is TGTGCCAGCAGTTACGTTTGGGTTGAGCAGTTCTTC.

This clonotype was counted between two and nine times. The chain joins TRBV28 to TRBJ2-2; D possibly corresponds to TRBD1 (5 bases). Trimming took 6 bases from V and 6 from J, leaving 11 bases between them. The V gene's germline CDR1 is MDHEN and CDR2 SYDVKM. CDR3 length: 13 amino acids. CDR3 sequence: CASRSRAAGELFF. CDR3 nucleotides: TGTGCCAGCAGATCCAGGGCGGCCGGGGAGCTGTTTTTT.

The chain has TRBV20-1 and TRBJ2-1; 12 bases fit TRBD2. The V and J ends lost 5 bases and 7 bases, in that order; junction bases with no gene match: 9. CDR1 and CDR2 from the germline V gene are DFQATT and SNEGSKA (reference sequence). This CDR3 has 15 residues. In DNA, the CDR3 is TGCAGTGCTGAACCGACTAGCGGGGGAGGTAATGAGCAGTTCTTC. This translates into CSAEPTSGGGNEQFF.

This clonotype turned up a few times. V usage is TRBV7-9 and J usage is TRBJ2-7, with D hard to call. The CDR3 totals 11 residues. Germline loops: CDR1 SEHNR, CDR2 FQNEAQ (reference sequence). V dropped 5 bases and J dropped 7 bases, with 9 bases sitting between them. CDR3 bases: TGTGCCAGCAGCCCTTATCGGGAGCAGTACTTC. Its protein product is CASSPYREQYF.

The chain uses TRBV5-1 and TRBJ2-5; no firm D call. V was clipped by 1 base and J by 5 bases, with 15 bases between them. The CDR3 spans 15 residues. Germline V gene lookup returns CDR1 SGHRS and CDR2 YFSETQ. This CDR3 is CASSLIGPPRETQYF. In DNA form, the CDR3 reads TGCGCCAGCAGCTTGATCGGACCCCCGAGGGAGACCCAGTACTTC.

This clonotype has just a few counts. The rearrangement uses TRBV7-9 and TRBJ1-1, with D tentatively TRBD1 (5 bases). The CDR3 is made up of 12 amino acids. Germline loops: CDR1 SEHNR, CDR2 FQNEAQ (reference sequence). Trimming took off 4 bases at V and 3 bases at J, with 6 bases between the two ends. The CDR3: CASSWGDTEAFF. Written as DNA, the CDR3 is TGTGCCAGCAGCTGGGGCGACACTGAAGCTTTCTTT.

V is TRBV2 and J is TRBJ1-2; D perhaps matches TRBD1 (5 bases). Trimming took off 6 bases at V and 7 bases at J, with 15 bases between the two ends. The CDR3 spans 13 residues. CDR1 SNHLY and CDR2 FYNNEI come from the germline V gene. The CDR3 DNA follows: TGTGCCAGCAGCGTGGGGGTAGACTTTGGCTACACCTTC. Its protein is CASSVGVDFGYTF.

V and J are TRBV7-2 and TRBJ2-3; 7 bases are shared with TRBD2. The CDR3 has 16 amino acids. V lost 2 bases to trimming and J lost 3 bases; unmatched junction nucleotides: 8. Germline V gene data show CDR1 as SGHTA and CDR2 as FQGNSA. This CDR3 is CASSLSVVGGTDTQYF. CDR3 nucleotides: TGTGCCAGCAGCTTATCCGTGGTGGGGGGGACAGATACGCAGTATTTT. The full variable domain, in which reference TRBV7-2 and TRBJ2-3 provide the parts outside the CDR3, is GAGVSQSPSNKVTEKGKDVELRCDPISGHTALYWYRQSLGQGLEFLIYFQGNSAPDKSGLPSDRFSAERTGGSVSTLTIQRTQQEDSAVYLCASSLSVVGGTDTQYFGPGTRLTVL.

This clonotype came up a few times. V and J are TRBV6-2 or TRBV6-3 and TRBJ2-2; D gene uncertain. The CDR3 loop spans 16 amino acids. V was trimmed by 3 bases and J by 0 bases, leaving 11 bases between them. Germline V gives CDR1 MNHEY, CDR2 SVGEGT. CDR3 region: CASSYFRRTNTGELFF. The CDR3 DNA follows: TGTGCCAGCAGTTATTTCCGGCGGACGAACACCGGGGAGCTGTTTTTT.

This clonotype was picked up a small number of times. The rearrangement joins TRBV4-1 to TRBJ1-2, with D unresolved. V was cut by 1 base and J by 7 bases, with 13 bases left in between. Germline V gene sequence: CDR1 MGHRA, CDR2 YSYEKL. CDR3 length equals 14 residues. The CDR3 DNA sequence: TGCGCCAGCAGCCAAGTAGTCGGGGTTGGTGGCTACACCTTC. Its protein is CASSQVVGVGGYTF.